This T cell receptor (beta chain) was recovered during a study of post-analysis software for immune sequencing data. Looking at the study overall: There were relapsing-remitting, secondary progressive and progressive-relapsing multiple sclerosis among the disease courses included.

Unique-molecular-identifier-tagged TCR beta cDNA libraries were used. Each CDR3 protein gets one entry after TCRdb re-called the PCR reads with MiXCR. The data contain hundreds of thousands of distinct CDR3 sequences, about a third of them singletons. Broader study findings: Compared with controls, patients had more of roughly 5 TRBV segments, including TRBV5-6, TRBV5-1 and TRBV20-1.

This clonotype came up a few times. The antigen is unknown. CDR3 length: 15 amino acids. The V gene's germline CDR1 is DFQATT and CDR2 SNEGSKA (reference sequence). Material: blood. This receptor was obtained from a girl aged 10 to 17 with multiple sclerosis. The chain has TRBV20-1 and TRBJ2-5; TRBD2 aligns across 7 bases. The DNA end favors TRBJ2-7, so the J call may be wrong. CDR3 sequence (DNA): TGCAGTGCTAGCGCCCCGGGAGGTACCCCCTACGAGCAGTACTTC. Amino acids: CSASAPGGTPYEQYF.